Listed below are T cell receptor beta chains from one sample, sequenced in a study of T cells in localized non-small cell lung cancer. Profiling relied on immunoSEQ multiplex PCR, and the TCRdb table lists in-frame clones only, not all of them. The sample contains 72,000 or so clones, roughly four fifths of which appear only once. The sample was peripheral blood, taken before any cancer treatment. The receptors derive from a female donor older than 55 with stage I lung adenocarcinoma. The CDR3 runs from the conserved cysteine through the conserved F or W.

V,CDR3
TRBV6-6,CASAGSQNTEAFF
TRBV6-1,CASSQKGIYGDEQYF
TRBV5-3,CASSPDVSGYNEQFF
TRBV7-2,CASSLALGDSYEQYF
TRBV2,CASRRGNTIYF
TRBV6-5,CASGKREQETQYF
TRBV30,CAWSDRGTEAFF
TRBV10-1,CASSEPGVGSYEQYF
TRBV11-3,CASSFTWYRYTGELFF
TRBV7-9,CASSFGAGNTIYF
TRBV6-1,CARGEGYGYTF
TRBV16,CASSHVGTDSPLHF
TRBV6-6,CASRSWGSYNEQFF
TRBV6-6,CASSYGRLTEDGYTF
TRBV5-4,CASSSRTSDLNEQFF
TRBV4-1,CASSEQSGFSYEQYF
TRBV19,CASSIPMTGAYEQFF
TRBV5-1,CASSNGTGANEKLFF
TRBV10-1,CASSDSVDRGVRGYTF
TRBV19,CASSKRQGTSRGELFF
TRBV21-1,CASSRLIQETQYF
TRBV29-1,CSVVRNSYEQYF
TRBV6-5,CASSYTGLAGGNEQFF
TRBV11-1,CASSLLAGGEQYF
TRBV30,CAWSVSNGPQHF
TRBV19,CATSKRENQPQHF
TRBV4-1,CASSPRDMWTGNTIYF
TRBV18,CASSADRASPQHF
TRBV27,CASSLRTSSYNEQFF
TRBV5-1,CASSLGYGRGADTQYF
TRBV7-9,CASRPGQAGELFF
TRBV6-6,CASSLPHQPQHF
TRBV5-1,CASSLVLQGSTDTQYF
TRBV5-6,CASSSFEGVTYEQYF
TRBV29-1,CSVDSSPGTPYGYTF
TRBV6-1,CASSRNTGELFF
TRBV29-1,CSVVDRDFTYNEQFF
TRBV29-1,CSGGYRVPGELFF
TRBV19,CASSMIRAGHNEQFF